Detailed here is one T cell receptor (beta chain). This entry belongs to a study of blood T cell repertoires in COVID-19. Only in-frame clones appear in the TCRdb table, and some are missing; sequencing was by immunoSEQ multiplex PCR. Of approximately 120,000 clones in the sample, 75% to 85% were seen once. The ends lost 8 bases at V and 2 bases at J; junction bases unmatched: 3. The V gene's germline CDR1 is SQVTM and CDR2 ANQGSEA. The CDR3 length is 12 residues. V is TRBV29-1 and J is TRBJ1-1, with 9 bases fitting TRBD1. The source is a woman between 50 and 59 years old with acute or convalescent COVID-19. Material for sequencing was peripheral blood. The CDR3 DNA reads TGCAGCTCGGGACAGGGAAACACTGAAGCTTTCTTT. Amino acids: CSSGQGNTEAFF.